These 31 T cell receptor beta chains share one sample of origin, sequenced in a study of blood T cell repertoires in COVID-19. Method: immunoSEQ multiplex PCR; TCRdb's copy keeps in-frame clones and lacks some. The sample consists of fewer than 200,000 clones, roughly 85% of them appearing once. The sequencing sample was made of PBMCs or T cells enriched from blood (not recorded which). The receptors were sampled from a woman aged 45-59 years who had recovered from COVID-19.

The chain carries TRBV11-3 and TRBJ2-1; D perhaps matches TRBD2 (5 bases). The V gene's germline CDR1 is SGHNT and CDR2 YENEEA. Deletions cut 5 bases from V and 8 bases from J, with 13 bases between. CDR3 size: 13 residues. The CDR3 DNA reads TGTGCCAGCAGCAGGACTTCGAGGCATGAGCAGTTCTTC. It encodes CASSRTSRHEQFF.

The CDR3 protein is CASSKPPGGGPQETQYF. In nucleotides, the CDR3 is TGTGCCAGCTCAAAACCCCCGGGAGGGGGACCCCAAGAGACCCAGTACTTC. The chain has TRBV18 and TRBJ2-5; TRBD2 aligns across 8 bases. Germline CDR1 is KGHSH and CDR2 is LQKENI. The CDR3 has 17 residues. The V gene end was trimmed by 5 bases and the J gene end by 1 base; junction bases not matched to a gene: 12.

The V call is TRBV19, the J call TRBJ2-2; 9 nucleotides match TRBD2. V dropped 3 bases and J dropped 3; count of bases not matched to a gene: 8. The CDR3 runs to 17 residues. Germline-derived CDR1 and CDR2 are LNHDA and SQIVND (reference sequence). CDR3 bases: TGTGCCAGTAGTATTGGAGCGGGAGGTTCAGACACCGGGGAGCTGTTTTTT. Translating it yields CASSIGAGGSDTGELFF.

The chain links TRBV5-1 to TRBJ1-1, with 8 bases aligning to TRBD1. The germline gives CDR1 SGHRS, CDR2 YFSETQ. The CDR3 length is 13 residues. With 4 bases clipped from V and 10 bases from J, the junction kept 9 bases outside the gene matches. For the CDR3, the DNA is TGCGCCAGCAGCCCCCCCCTTGGGACAGGAGCTTTCTTT. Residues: CASSPPLGTGAFF.

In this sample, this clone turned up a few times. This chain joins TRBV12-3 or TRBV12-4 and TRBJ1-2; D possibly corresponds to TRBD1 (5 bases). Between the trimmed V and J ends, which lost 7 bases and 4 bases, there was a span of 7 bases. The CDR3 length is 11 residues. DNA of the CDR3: TGTGCCAGCACCGACAGCTATGGCTACACCTTC. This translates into CASTDSYGYTF.

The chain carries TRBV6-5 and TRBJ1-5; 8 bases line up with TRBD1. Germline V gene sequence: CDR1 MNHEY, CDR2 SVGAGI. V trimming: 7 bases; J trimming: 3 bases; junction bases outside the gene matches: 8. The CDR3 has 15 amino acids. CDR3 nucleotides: TGTGCCAGCAAAAAGGACAGGGCGAACAATCAGCCCCAGCATTTT. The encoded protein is CASKKDRANNQPQHF.

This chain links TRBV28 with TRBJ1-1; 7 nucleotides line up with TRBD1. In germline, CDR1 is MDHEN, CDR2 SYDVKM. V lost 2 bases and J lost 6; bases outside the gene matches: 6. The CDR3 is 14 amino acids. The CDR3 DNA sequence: TGTGCCAGCAGTTTAAGTACAGGGGAGGCTGAAGCTTTCTTT. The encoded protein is CASSLSTGEAEAFF. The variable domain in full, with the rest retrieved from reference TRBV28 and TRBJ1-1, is DVKVTQSSRYLVKRTGEKVFLECVQDMDHENMFWYRQDPGLGLRLIYFSYDVKMKEKGDIPEGYSVSREKKERFSLILESASTNQTSMYLCASSLSTGEAEAFFGQGTRLTVV.

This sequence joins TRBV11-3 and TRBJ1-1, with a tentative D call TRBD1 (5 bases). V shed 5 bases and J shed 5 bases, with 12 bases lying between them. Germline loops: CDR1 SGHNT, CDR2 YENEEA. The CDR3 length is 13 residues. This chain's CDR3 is CASSNSGRTEAFF. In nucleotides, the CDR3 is TGTGCCAGCAGCAATTCAGGGAGGACTGAAGCTTTCTTT.

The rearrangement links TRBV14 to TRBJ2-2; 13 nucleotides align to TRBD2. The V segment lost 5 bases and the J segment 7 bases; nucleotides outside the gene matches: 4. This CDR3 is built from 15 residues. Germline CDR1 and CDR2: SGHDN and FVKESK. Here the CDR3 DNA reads TGTGCCAGCAGCAGACTAGCGGGAGGAATCGGGGAGCTGTTTTTT. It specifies CASSRLAGGIGELFF.

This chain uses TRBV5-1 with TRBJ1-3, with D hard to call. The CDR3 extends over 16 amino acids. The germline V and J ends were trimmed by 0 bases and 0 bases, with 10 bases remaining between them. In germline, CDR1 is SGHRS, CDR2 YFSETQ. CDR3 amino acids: CASSLAGESSGNTIYF. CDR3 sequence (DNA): TGCGCCAGCAGCTTGGCCGGGGAGAGCTCTGGAAACACCATATATTTT.

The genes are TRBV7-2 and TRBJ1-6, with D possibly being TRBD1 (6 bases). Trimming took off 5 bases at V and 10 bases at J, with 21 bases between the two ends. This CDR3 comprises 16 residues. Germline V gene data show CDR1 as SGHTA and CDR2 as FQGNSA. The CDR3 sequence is CASSPMAGGQGSPLHF. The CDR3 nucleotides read TGTGCCAGCAGCCCCATGGCCGGGGGGCAAGGGTCACCCCTCCACTTT.

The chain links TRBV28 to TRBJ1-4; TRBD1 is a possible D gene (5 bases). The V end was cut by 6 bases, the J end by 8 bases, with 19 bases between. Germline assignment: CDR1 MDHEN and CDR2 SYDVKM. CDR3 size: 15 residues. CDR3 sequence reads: CASSPGGGEAEKLFF. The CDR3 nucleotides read TGTGCCAGCAGCCCGGGGGGAGGGGAGGCGGAAAAACTGTTTTTT.

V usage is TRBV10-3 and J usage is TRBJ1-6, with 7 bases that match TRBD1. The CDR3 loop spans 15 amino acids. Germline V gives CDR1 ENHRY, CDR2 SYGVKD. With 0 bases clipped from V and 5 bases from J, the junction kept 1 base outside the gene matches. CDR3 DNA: TGTGCCATCAGTGAGTCGGGGACAGATAATTCACCCCTCCACTTT. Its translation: CAISESGTDNSPLHF.

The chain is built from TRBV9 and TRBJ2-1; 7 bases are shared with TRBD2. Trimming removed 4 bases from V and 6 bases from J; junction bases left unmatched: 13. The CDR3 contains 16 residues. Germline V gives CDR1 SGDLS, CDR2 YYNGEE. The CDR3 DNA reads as TGTGCCAGCAGCCCCATATTAGCGGGCGGTCTCAATGAGCAGTTCTTC. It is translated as CASSPILAGGLNEQFF.

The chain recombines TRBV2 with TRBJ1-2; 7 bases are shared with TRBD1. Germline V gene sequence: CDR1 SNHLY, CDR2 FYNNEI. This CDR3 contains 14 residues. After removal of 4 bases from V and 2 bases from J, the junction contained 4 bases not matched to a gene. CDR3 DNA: TGTGCCAGCAGTGCTGACAGGGTCAACTATGGCTACACCTTC. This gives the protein CASSADRVNYGYTF. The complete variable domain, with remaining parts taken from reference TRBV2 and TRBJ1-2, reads EPEVTQTPSHQVTQMGQEVILRCVPISNHLYFYWYRQILGQKVEFLVSFYNNEISEKSEIFDDQFSVERPDGSNFTLKIRSTKLEDSAMYFCASSADRVNYGYTFGSGTRLTVV.

This CDR3 reads CASSHNRYSNQPQHF. CDR3 nucleotide sequence: TGTGCCAGCAGCCACAACAGGTATAGCAATCAGCCCCAGCATTTT. The chain employs TRBV3-1 (or the pseudogene TRBV3-2) and TRBJ1-5, with D tentatively TRBD1 (5 bases). The CDR3 extends over 15 amino acids. CDR1 and CDR2 from the germline V gene are LGHDT and YNNKEL (reference sequence). Trimming left V 3 bases short and J 0 bases short, with 9 bases between.

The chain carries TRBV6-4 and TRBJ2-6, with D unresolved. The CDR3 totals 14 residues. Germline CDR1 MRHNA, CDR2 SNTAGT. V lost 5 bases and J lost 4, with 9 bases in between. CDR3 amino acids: CASSPVLGANVLTF. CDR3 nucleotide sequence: TGTGCCAGCAGTCCGGTTTTGGGGGCCAACGTCCTGACTTTC.

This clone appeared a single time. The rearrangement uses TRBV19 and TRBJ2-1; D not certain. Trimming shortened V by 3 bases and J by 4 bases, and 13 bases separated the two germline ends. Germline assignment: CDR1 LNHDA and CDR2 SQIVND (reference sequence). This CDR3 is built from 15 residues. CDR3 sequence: CASSIGSPGYNEQFF. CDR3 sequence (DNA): TGTGCCAGTAGTATTGGGTCGCCGGGTTACAATGAGCAGTTCTTC.

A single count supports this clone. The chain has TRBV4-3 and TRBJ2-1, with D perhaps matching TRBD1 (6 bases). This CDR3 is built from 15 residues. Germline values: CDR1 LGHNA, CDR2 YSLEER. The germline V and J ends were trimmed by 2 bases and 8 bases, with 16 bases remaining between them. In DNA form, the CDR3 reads TGCGCCAGCAGCCAACAGGGGCTGAGGCCGGATGAGCAGTTCTTC. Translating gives CASSQQGLRPDEQFF.

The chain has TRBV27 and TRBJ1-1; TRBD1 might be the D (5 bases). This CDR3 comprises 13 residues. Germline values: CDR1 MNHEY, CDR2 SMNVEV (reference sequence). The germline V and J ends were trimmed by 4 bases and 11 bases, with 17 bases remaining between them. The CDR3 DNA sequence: TGTGCCAGCAGTTCCCTAACGGGCAGGGTGGCTTTCTTT. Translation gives CASSSLTGRVAFF.

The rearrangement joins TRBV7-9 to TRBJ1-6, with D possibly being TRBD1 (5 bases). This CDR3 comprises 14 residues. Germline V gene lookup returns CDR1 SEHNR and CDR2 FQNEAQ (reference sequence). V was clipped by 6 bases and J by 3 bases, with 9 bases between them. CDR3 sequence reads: CASSYDSYNSPLHF. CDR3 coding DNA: TGTGCCAGCAGTTACGACAGCTATAATTCACCCCTCCACTTT.

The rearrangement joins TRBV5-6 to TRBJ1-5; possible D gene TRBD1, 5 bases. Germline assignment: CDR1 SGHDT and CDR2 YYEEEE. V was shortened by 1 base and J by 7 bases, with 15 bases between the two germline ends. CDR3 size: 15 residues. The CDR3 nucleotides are TGTGCCAGCAGCTTGCGTGGGGCAAACAGGCAGCCCCAGCATTTT. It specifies CASSLRGANRQPQHF.

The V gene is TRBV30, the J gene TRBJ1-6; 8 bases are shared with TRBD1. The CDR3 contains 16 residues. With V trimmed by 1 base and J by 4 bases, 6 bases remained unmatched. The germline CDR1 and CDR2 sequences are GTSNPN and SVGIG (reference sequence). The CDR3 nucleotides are TGTGCCTGGAGTGGGACAGGGAGCTATTATAATTCACCCCTCCACTTT. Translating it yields CAWSGTGSYYNSPLHF.

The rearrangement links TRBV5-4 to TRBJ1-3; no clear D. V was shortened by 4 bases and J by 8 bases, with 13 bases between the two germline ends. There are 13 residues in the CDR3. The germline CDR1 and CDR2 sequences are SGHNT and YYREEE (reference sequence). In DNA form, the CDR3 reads TGTGCCAGCAGCCCCCTCCCGGAGGACACCATATATTTT. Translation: CASSPLPEDTIYF.

The CDR3 DNA reads TGTGCCAGCAGCCGCGGGACAGGGGATAATTCACCCCTCCACTTT. Translating gives CASSRGTGDNSPLHF. V and J are TRBV6-2 or TRBV6-3 and TRBJ1-6; TRBD1 matches 10 bases. With 6 bases clipped from V and 5 bases from J, the junction kept 4 bases outside the gene matches. The germline V gene encodes CDR1 MNHEY and CDR2 SVGEGT. This CDR3 contains 15 residues.

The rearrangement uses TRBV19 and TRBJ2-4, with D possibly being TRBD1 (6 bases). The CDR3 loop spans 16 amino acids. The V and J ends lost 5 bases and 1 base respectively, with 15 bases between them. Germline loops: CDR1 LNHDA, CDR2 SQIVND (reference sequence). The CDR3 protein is CASSSGPQGAKNIQYF. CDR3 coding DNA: TGTGCCAGTAGTTCCGGCCCCCAGGGGGCCAAAAACATTCAGTACTTC.

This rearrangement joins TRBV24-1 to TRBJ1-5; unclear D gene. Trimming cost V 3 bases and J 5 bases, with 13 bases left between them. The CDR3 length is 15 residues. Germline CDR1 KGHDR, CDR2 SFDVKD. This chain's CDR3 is CATSDNLPGDQPQHF. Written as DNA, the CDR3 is TGTGCCACCAGTGATAATCTGCCCGGAGATCAGCCCCAGCATTTT.

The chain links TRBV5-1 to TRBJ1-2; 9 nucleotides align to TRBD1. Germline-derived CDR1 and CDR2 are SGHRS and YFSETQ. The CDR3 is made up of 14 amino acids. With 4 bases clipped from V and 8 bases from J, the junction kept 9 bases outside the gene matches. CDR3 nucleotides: TGCGCCAGCAGCCCGGAGGGACAGGGCGGCGGCTACACCTTC. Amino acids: CASSPEGQGGGYTF.

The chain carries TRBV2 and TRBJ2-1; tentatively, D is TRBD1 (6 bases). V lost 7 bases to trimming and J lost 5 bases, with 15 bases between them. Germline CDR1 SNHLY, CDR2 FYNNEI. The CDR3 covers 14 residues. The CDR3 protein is CASTRTVLNNEQFF. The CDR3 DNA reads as TGTGCCAGCACTCGGACAGTGCTGAACAATGAGCAGTTCTTC.

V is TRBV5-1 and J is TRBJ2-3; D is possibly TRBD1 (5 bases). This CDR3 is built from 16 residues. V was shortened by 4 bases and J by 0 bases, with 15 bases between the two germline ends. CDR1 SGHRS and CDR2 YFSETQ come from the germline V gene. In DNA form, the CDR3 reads TGCGCCAGCAGCCCCGTAGGGGCGGTTAGCACAGATACGCAGTATTTT. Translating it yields CASSPVGAVSTDTQYF. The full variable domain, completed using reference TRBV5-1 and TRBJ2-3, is KAGVTQTPRYLIKTRGQQVTLSCSPISGHRSVSWYQQTPGQGLQFLFEYFSETQRNKGNFPGRFSGRQFSNSRSEMNVSTLELGDSALYLCASSPVGAVSTDTQYFGPGTRLTVL.

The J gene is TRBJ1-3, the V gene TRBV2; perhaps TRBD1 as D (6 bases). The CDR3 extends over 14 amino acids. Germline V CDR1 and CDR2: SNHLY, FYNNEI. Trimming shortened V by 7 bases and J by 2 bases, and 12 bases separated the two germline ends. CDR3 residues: CASMGGDTGNTIYF. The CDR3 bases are TGTGCCAGCATGGGGGGGGACACTGGAAACACCATATATTTT.